A single sample gave rise to the 9 T cell receptor beta chains below, sequenced in a study of T cell repertoires in cytomegalovirus infection. TCRdb called the reads again in MiXCR, with one record for every CDR3 protein. The sample carries around 450,000 distinct CDR3 sequences, approximately 31% recorded once. The sample comprised PBMCs. The receptors shown here come from a human donor in good health (CMV status not recorded). Some clones in this sample may be carry-over from other donors' samples.

In regard to this clonotype: The CDR3 does not close with the conserved phenylalanine or tryptophan, likely indicating a read error. J is TRBJ2-1 and V is TRBV12-3 or TRBV12-4; 10 nucleotides align to TRBD1. This CDR3 is built from 14 residues. Losses at the gene ends were 3 bases for V and 7 bases for J; bases not matched to a gene: 3. CDR3 nucleotides: TGTGCCAGCAGTTTCGGGACAGGGGAAAATGAGCAGTTCTTA. This encodes CASSFGTGENEQFL.

This sequence joins TRBV11-2 and TRBJ1-2, with D hard to call. The ends were cut back, 0 bases at V and 9 bases at J, with 17 bases in the middle. From germline, CDR1 is SGHAT and CDR2 FQNNGV. The CDR3 has 15 amino acids. The CDR3 is CASSLDGPTTSSYTF. The CDR3 region has the DNA TGTGCCAGCAGCTTAGACGGACCGACAACTAGCAGCTACACCTTC.

The table lists this clonotype with a few counts. The chain combines TRBV11-2 with TRBJ1-2, with D possibly matching TRBD1 (5 bases). CDR1 and CDR2 (germline): SGHAT, FQNNGV. Deletions cut 5 bases from V and 7 bases from J, with 20 bases between. This CDR3 is 15 amino acids long. The CDR3 reads CASSTHLWGGAGYTF. CDR3 bases: TGTGCCAGCAGCACCCACCTCTGGGGGGGTGCTGGCTACACCTTC.

This chain connects TRBV10-2 to TRBJ2-7, with a possible D match to TRBD2 (6 bases). Germline CDR1 and CDR2: WSHSY and SAAADI. The V and J ends lost 4 bases and 9 bases respectively, with 13 bases between them. The CDR3 has 12 amino acids. The CDR3 protein is CASSVISGGQYF. DNA of the CDR3: TGCGCCAGCAGTGTTATATCCGGGGGGCAGTACTTC.

This clonotype was observed at least ten times. This chain links TRBV12-3 or TRBV12-4 with TRBJ2-3; D is unclear. The CDR3 extends over 11 amino acids. V lost 8 bases and J lost 6, with 9 bases in between. In DNA, the CDR3 is TGTGCCAGCCGGTCTGGGGATACGCAGTATTTT. It specifies CASRSGDTQYF.

This clonotype was counted only a few times. The V gene is TRBV11-2, the J gene TRBJ2-7, with 8 bases identical to TRBD2. With V trimmed by 1 base and J by 3 bases, 8 bases remained unmatched. Germline V gene lookup returns CDR1 SGHAT and CDR2 FQNNGV. This CDR3 spans 16 amino acids. The CDR3 sequence is CASSLAPLAGSYEQYF. CDR3 sequence (DNA): TGTGCCAGCAGCTTAGCACCCCTAGCGGGTAGCTACGAGCAGTACTTC.

Note on this clonotype: A much larger clone differs from this one at a single base, so this may be a read error. The V and J genes are TRBV7-2 and TRBJ1-2, with D possibly TRBD1 on 5 matching bases. Germline V gene data show CDR1 as SGHTA and CDR2 as FQGNSA. CDR3 size: 14 residues. DNA of the CDR3: TGTGCCAGCAGCTTAGACGGCAGTCAGAGGGGCTACCCCTTC. It encodes CASSLDGSQRGYPF.

There are a few counts of this clonotype. The chain uses TRBV24-1 and TRBJ2-3, with D unresolved. Looked up from germline, CDR1 is KGHDR and CDR2 is SFDVKD. Trimming removed 4 bases at V and 10 bases at J, with 20 bases between. The CDR3 sequence is 15 residues long. As DNA, the CDR3 is TGTGCCACCAGTGACTCCGCCGGGTCTGTCTATGCGCAGTATTTT. Protein: CATSDSAGSVYAQYF.

The rearrangement uses TRBV6-1 and TRBJ1-1, with D unclear. CDR3 length: 14 amino acids. Germline loops: CDR1 MNHNS, CDR2 SASEGT. Trimming shortened V by 3 bases and J by 0 bases, and 8 bases separated the two germline ends. Here the CDR3 reads CASSEVMLNTEAFF. CDR3 in DNA: TGTGCCAGCAGTGAGGTGATGCTGAACACTGAAGCTTTCTTT.